The rows below give T cell receptor beta chains drawn from one sample of a study of blood T cell repertoires in COVID-19. The data were produced by immunoSEQ multiplex PCR, yet TCRdb's version contains in-frame clones alone and is incomplete. The data contain approximately 400,000 clones, about 89% of them seen just once; the ten biggest clones take up 0.95% to 1.5%. The source material was peripheral blood. These TCRs come from a man aged 35-49 years with acute or convalescent COVID-19. Both conserved end residues are part of each CDR3. D genes are given only for firm matches. A clone size is listed for some rows: how often the clone was seen (once, few, many), or a class if it is expanded.

NA,TRBV29-1,TRBJ2-5,TRBD2,CSVAREGLETQYF,TGCAGCGTTGCCCGGGAGGGCCTGGAGACCCAGTACTTC
NA,TRBV10-3,TRBJ1-2,NA,CAISEAGPIALYGYTF,TGTGCCATCAGTGAGGCGGGGCCCATAGCCCTCTATGGCTACACCTTC
NA,TRBV19,TRBJ2-7,TRBD2,CASSKTSASYEQYF,TGTGCCAGTAGCAAGACTAGCGCCTCCTACGAGCAGTACTTC
NA,TRBV6-5,TRBJ1-5,NA,CATVTGPKPQHF,TGTGCCACTGTGACAGGCCCGAAGCCCCAGCATTTT
NA,TRBV21-1,TRBJ1-6,NA,CASSIPRGNSPLHF,TGTGCCAGCAGCATCCCGAGGGGGAATTCACCCCTCCACTTT
NA,TRBV19,TRBJ2-5,TRBD1,CASSLTGAAGLETQYF,TGTGCCAGTAGTTTAACAGGGGCCGCCGGGTTAGAGACCCAGTACTTC
once,TRBV2,TRBJ2-5,NA,CASETEETQYF,TGTGCCAGCGAGACAGAAGAGACCCAGTACTTC
NA,TRBV11-3,TRBJ2-5,NA,CASSLGLRGGLQETQYF,TGTGCCAGCAGCTTAGGCCTTCGCGGGGGCCTGCAAGAGACCCAGTACTTC
NA,TRBV7-2,TRBJ2-7,TRBD1,CASSRTGVLRSQTYEQYF,TGTGCCAGCAGCCGGACAGGGGTACTCCGCTCCCAAACCTACGAGCAGTACTTC
NA,TRBV7-6,TRBJ1-2,TRBD1,CASSSIEDRAYGYTF,TGTGCCAGCAGCTCCATAGAGGACAGGGCTTATGGCTACACCTTC
NA,TRBV6-5,TRBJ1-1,NA,CASITRRSMVEAFF,TGTGCCAGCATCACTCGGAGGTCGATGGTTGAAGCTTTCTTT
NA,TRBV30,TRBJ2-7,TRBD1,CAWKAGQGSYEQYF,TGTGCCTGGAAGGCGGGACAGGGGTCTTACGAGCAGTACTTC
NA,TRBV5-1,TRBJ1-1,NA,CASSYRVENTEAFF,TGCGCCAGCAGCTACAGGGTTGAGAACACTGAAGCTTTCTTT
once,TRBV19,TRBJ1-5,NA,CASSILPGRPQHF,TGTGCCAGTAGTATTCTTCCGGGGAGGCCCCAGCATTTT
once,TRBV6-5,TRBJ1-1,NA,CASSYSGSYTEAFF,TGTGCCAGCAGTTACTCGGGCTCATACACTGAAGCTTTCTTT
NA,TRBV10-2,TRBJ1-1,NA,CASSEGPEAFF,TGCGCCAGCAGTGAGGGCCCTGAAGCTTTCTTT
NA,TRBV27,TRBJ1-4,NA,CASRELGKLFF,TGTGCCAGCAGGGAGTTAGGAAAACTGTTTTTT
NA,TRBV19,TRBJ2-3,NA,CASSPGGGQSPRDTQYF,TGTGCCAGTTCTCCCGGAGGGGGCCAGAGTCCCCGTGATACGCAGTATTTT
NA,TRBV18,TRBJ2-1,TRBD2,CASSPQGGLGNEQFF,TGTGCCAGCTCACCACAGGGGGGACTAGGGAATGAGCAGTTCTTC
NA,TRBV15,TRBJ2-3,TRBD2,CATSRDRASGGLTNTQYF,TGTGCCACCAGCAGAGATCGAGCTAGCGGGGGCCTCACGAATACGCAGTATTTT
NA,TRBV14,TRBJ2-3,TRBD1,CASSPNRGTQYF,TGTGCCAGCAGCCCAAACAGGGGAACGCAGTATTTT
NA,TRBV25-1,TRBJ1-2,TRBD1,CASSMDREIDYGYTF,TGTGCCAGCAGTATGGACAGGGAGATTGACTATGGCTACACCTTC
NA,TRBV4-1,TRBJ1-2,TRBD1,CASSPRGGEGYTF,TGCGCCAGCAGCCCTCGAGGGGGCGAGGGCTACACCTTC
NA,TRBV30,TRBJ2-2,NA,CAWRTGRPGAGELFF,TGTGCCTGGAGAACGGGCAGGCCCGGGGCCGGGGAGCTGTTTTTT
NA,TRBV21-1,TRBJ2-3,NA,CASSTTGTSGRVRDTQYF,TGTGCCAGCAGCACCACCGGGACTAGCGGGAGGGTTAGAGATACGCAGTATTTT
NA,TRBV7-8,TRBJ1-2,TRBD1,CASSLAGTGRGGYTF,TGTGCCAGCAGTCTTGCGGGGACAGGGAGGGGCGGCTACACCTTC
NA,TRBV27,TRBJ1-1,TRBD1,CASSLIPDRVNTEAFF,TGTGCCAGCAGTTTGATCCCGGACAGGGTGAACACTGAAGCTTTCTTT
NA,TRBV18,TRBJ2-2,NA,CASAGNTGELFF,TGTGCCAGCGCAGGGAACACCGGGGAGCTGTTTTTT
NA,TRBV9,TRBJ2-2,TRBD2,CASSSTSFHTGELFF,TGTGCCAGCAGCTCGACTAGCTTTCACACCGGGGAGCTGTTTTTT
NA,TRBV2,TRBJ2-1,NA,CASIFGGSSSYNEQFF,TGTGCCAGCATATTTGGGGGGAGCAGCTCCTACAATGAGCAGTTCTTC
NA,TRBV28,TRBJ1-4,NA,CASGGSRGEKLFF,TGTGCCAGCGGCGGCTCCCGCGGGGAAAAACTGTTTTTT
NA,TRBV11-2,TRBJ1-3,NA,CASRRPGNTIYF,TGTGCCAGCAGGCGCCCTGGAAACACCATATATTTT
NA,TRBV2,TRBJ2-7,TRBD2,CASSEGGISYEQYF,TGTGCCAGCAGTGAGGGAGGGATCTCCTACGAGCAGTACTTC